What follows is one T cell receptor beta chain and its context. The entry originates in a study of cytomegalovirus exposure and HLA in healthy donors. The CDR3 spans 14 residues. CDR1 is MGHRA and CDR2 is YSYEKL in the germline V gene. Trimming removed 1 base from V and 4 bases from J; junction bases left unmatched: 2. The PCR used 60 Vbeta and 13 Jbeta primers. The data were produced by immunoSEQ multiplex PCR, yet TCRdb's version contains in-frame clones alone and is incomplete. The sample holds around 50,000 clones. V usage is TRBV4-1 and J usage is TRBJ2-3, with TRBD1 matching over 7 bases. The source is a woman aged 30 to 39 in good health and CMV-seropositive. The sequenced sample consisted of PBMCs. CDR3 bases: TGCGCCAGCAGCCAAGTTCAGGGGGCAGATACGCAGTATTTT. As protein: CASSQVQGADTQYF.